Below, 5 T cell receptor beta chains from the same sample are listed, as sequenced in a study of T-cell memory formation after mild COVID-19. TCRdb reprocessed the 5' RACE reads with MiXCR, giving one entry per CDR3 protein. The table has 360,000 or so distinct CDR3 sequences, 28% seen once. Material: PBMCs or a T cell subset sorted from them (not recorded which). These receptors came from an adult woman who had mild COVID-19 (a few samples of this study predate the infection). Cell type and time point are not known.

Written as DNA, the CDR3 is TGTGCCAGCGGTCCTGGGACGTTCACTAATGAAAAACTGTTTTTT. Amino acid sequence: CASGPGTFTNEKLFF. The chain has TRBV7-9 and TRBJ1-4; D might be TRBD1 (5 bases). Germline CDR1 and CDR2: SEHNR and FQNEAQ (reference sequence). The CDR3 runs to 15 residues. V gave up 8 bases and J gave up 2 bases, with 15 bases separating them.

This clonotype was counted between two and nine times. The rearrangement joins TRBV7-2 to TRBJ1-1; D is undetermined. Germline values: CDR1 SGHTA, CDR2 FQGNSA. The CDR3 has 14 residues. V was clipped by 5 bases and J by 0 bases, with 10 bases between them. For the CDR3, the DNA is TGTGCCAGCAGCGCCGCAGCGATGAACACTGAAGCTTTCTTT. Amino acid sequence: CASSAAAMNTEAFF.

This clonotype was detected only a few times. The chain joins TRBV5-6 to TRBJ1-1; D is unresolved. The CDR3 spans 15 residues. The V and J ends lost 2 bases and 1 base respectively, with 12 bases between them. Germline CDR1 is SGHDT and CDR2 is YYEEEE. Written as DNA, the CDR3 is TGTGCCAGCAGCTTAAGTCTGGGCCGGAACACTGAAGCTTTCTTT. Its protein product is CASSLSLGRNTEAFF.

The J gene is TRBJ2-7, the V gene TRBV5-1; TRBD2 is a possible D gene (5 bases). In germline, CDR1 is SGHRS, CDR2 YFSETQ. The CDR3 runs 13 residues. Trimming removed 3 bases at V and 0 bases at J, with 7 bases between. In nucleotides, the CDR3 is TGCGCCAGCAGCTGGGAGAGCTCCTACGAGCAGTACTTC. Protein product: CASSWESSYEQYF.

The V and J genes are TRBV6-1 and TRBJ1-1, with D maybe TRBD1 (6 bases). CDR1 and CDR2 (germline): MNHNS, SASEGT. The CDR3 length is 13 residues. Trimming removed 7 bases from V and 5 bases from J, with 14 bases in between. The CDR3 sequence: CASTAPRGTEAFF. The CDR3 DNA is TGTGCCAGCACCGCGCCCAGGGGTACTGAAGCTTTCTTT.